This TCR beta chain was sequenced in a study of identifying expanded T cells in peripheral blood. The V end was cut by 4 bases, the J end by 0 bases, with 10 bases between. There are 16 residues in the CDR3. Germline values: CDR1 SGHTA, CDR2 FQGTGA. Study-wide results and caveats: Over about two and four weeks, about 15 and 18 clones changed, versus around 1.3 between replicates.

This clone was seen only a few times. What it recognizes is unknown. Profiled with immunoSEQ multiplex PCR; TCRdb holds only in-frame clones, not every one. The profile shows roughly 81,000 clones, roughly 84% of them singletons. This chain uses TRBV7-3 with TRBJ2-6; TRBD2 might be the D (5 bases). The specimen was blood. The receptor was derived from a person aged 18 to 75 in good health. The DNA for the CDR3 is TGTGCCAGCAGCTCATACGGGGTCTCTGGGGCCAACGTCCTGACTTTC. Translated, it gives CASSSYGVSGANVLTF.